This TCR beta chain was profiled in a study of shared clonotypes between healthy human individuals. Study-level points and caveats: Incompleteness in sorted-subset sequencing, despite large depth, was shown by rarefaction.

Trimming pared 4 bases from V and 4 bases from J, leaving 10 bases between. The CDR3 sequence is 12 residues long. Germline V gene sequence: CDR1 SQVTM, CDR2 ANQGSEA. Worth noting for this clone: Antigen unknown.

This table comes from immunoSEQ multiplex PCR, and its TCRdb copy is limited to in-frame clones, with some not included. The table has about 2.4 million clones, approximately 90% seen once. The V call is TRBV29-1, the J call TRBJ1-1, with D hard to call. The sequence came from a man in his late teens or twenties in good health. The sequenced material came from naive CD4+ T cells sorted from blood. The sample's subset: CD45RA+ positively selected. CDR3 in amino acids: CSVVRAPTEAFF. The CDR3 nucleotides are TGCAGCGTTGTTAGAGCCCCCACTGAAGCTTTCTTT.